This entry concerns a single T cell receptor (beta chain). The antigen remains unidentified. CDR1 and CDR2 (germline): SGHVS, FNYEAQ. CDR3 length: 16 residues. J lost 10 bases, V lost 5 bases, and 13 bases had no gene match. The sample originates from a study of blood T cells in healthy people across ages. Study-level results: Naive T cell percentage by flow cytometry tracked strongly with beta diversity.

A second roughly 7 to 12 cycle PCR used barcoded and J-beta primers. TCRdb re-called the 5' RACE reads through MiXCR, storing one row per CDR3 protein. This table has some 1.5 million distinct CDR3 sequences, over 25% appearing once. Sequencing was performed on blood. The rearrangement links TRBV7-6 to TRBJ2-1; TRBD2 matches 11 bases. The receptor comes from a woman aged 25 to 39 in good health. The CDR3 nucleotides read TGTGCCAGCAGCGCCGATACTAGCGGGAGTTTCTACGAGCAGTTCTTC. Protein: CASSADTSGSFYEQFF.